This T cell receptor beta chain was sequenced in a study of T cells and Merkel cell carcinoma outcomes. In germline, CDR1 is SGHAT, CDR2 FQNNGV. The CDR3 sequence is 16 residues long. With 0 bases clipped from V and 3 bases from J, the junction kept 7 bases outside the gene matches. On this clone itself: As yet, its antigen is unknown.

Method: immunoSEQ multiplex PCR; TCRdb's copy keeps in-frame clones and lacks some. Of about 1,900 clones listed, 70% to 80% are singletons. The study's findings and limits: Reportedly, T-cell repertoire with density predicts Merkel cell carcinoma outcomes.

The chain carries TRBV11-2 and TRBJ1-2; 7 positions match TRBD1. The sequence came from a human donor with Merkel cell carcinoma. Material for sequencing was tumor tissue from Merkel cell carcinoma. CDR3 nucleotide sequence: TGTGCCAGCAGCTTAGAGGCAGGGGGAGGTTACTATGGCTACACCTTC. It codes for CASSLEAGGGYYGYTF.